One sample yielded the 11 T cell receptor beta chains listed below, sequenced in a study of blood T cells in healthy people across ages. A second PCR of about 7 to 12 cycles used a sample-barcoded 5' primer and a J-beta primer mix. TCRdb fed the 5' RACE reads into MiXCR, producing one record per CDR3 protein. The table has 730,000 or so distinct CDR3 sequences, about 42% seen once. The sequencing sample was made of blood. The receptor set was obtained from a woman aged 55-70 years in good health.

This chain connects TRBV7-9 to TRBJ1-5, with a weak D call TRBD1 (6 bases). Per the germline V gene, CDR1 is SEHNR and CDR2 is FQNEAQ (reference sequence). The CDR3 contains 13 residues. V was trimmed by 5 bases and J by 6 bases, leaving 11 bases between them. CDR3 bases: TGTGCCAGCAGCCCCAACAGGGTTCAGCCCCAGCATTTT. Protein sequence: CASSPNRVQPQHF.

V is TRBV6-1 and J is TRBJ2-5; 7 bases fit TRBD1. V lost 4 bases and J lost 5; bases outside the gene matches: 7. Germline V lookup: CDR1 MNHNS, CDR2 SASEGT. There are 14 residues in the CDR3. CDR3 region: CASSATPQGETQYF. DNA of the CDR3: TGTGCCAGCAGTGCCACCCCACAGGGGGAGACCCAGTACTTC.

This clonotype was counted many times. The chain links TRBV29-1 to TRBJ2-3; a weak D match, TRBD1 (6 bases). The CDR3 spans 17 residues. Trimming took off 3 bases at V and 2 bases at J, with 21 bases between the two ends. Germline CDR1 reads SQVTM; CDR2 reads ANQGSEA. This chain's CDR3 is CSVDPGAIPTITDTQYF. CDR3 sequence (DNA): TGCAGCGTTGACCCAGGGGCCATTCCTACCATCACAGATACGCAGTATTTT.

The CDR3 loop is CASSLPRDSISPLHF. CDR3 sequence (DNA): TGTGCCAGCAGTTTGCCCCGGGACTCGATTTCACCCCTCCACTTT. The chain links TRBV28 to TRBJ1-6; D is possibly TRBD1 (5 bases). CDR3 size: 15 residues. Germline V gene lookup returns CDR1 MDHEN and CDR2 SYDVKM. V lost 3 bases, J lost 9 bases, and 15 bases lay in between.

CDR3 sequence reads: CASSLVGISYEQYF. The CDR3, as DNA: TGTGCCAGCAGTTTAGTAGGGATCTCCTACGAGCAGTACTTC. This chain links TRBV28 with TRBJ2-7; D call uncertain. V was cut by 2 bases and J by 0 bases, with 8 bases left in between. The CDR3 contains 14 residues. Per the germline V gene, CDR1 is MDHEN and CDR2 is SYDVKM.

This clonotype was counted many times. The chain carries TRBV12-3 or TRBV12-4 and TRBJ2-7, with 9 bases that match TRBD2. V shed 2 bases, J shed 2 bases, and the junction held 4 bases outside the gene matches. The CDR3 is made up of 15 amino acids. Here the CDR3 reads CASSLISGGTYEQYF. The CDR3, as DNA: TGTGCCAGCAGTTTAATTAGCGGGGGAACCTACGAGCAGTACTTC.

This clonotype was picked up many times. The V call is TRBV12-3 or TRBV12-4, the J call TRBJ2-7; D could derive from TRBD1 or TRBD2 (5 bases each). Trimming pared 2 bases from V and 6 bases from J, leaving 17 bases between. The length of the CDR3 is 15 residues. The CDR3 DNA reads as TGTGCCAGCAGTTTAAGGTCGGCAGGGACCGGCGAGCAGTACTTC. Encoded protein: CASSLRSAGTGEQYF.

Of note for this clonotype: This may be a read error: a much more frequent sequence differs by one nucleotide. The CDR3 spells CATSRDGGYYGYTF. The CDR3 DNA follows: TGTGCCACCAGCAGAGACGGCGGGTACTATGGCTACACCTTC. The rearrangement links TRBV15 to TRBJ1-2; D is unclear. This CDR3 is built from 14 residues. The germline gives CDR1 LNHNV, CDR2 YYDKDF (reference sequence). Trimming took 0 bases from V and 3 from J, leaving 8 bases between them.

To note about this clonotype: It may be a read error: a sequence one base away is much more abundant. The chain recombines TRBV4-3 with TRBJ2-7; D may be TRBD2 (6 bases). The CDR3 loop spans 15 amino acids. Per the germline V gene, CDR1 is LGHNA and CDR2 is YSLEER. Trimming removed 1 base from V and 0 bases from J, with 10 bases in between. The CDR3 nucleotides read TGCGCCAGCAGCCAAGCCCGGGAGAGCTCCTACGAGCAGTACTTC. Translating gives CASSQARESSYEQYF.

The chain has TRBV6-2 or TRBV6-3 and TRBJ1-1; unclear D gene. Germline V gene data show CDR1 as MNHEY and CDR2 as SVGEGT. The CDR3 is 13 residues long. V was shortened by 3 bases and J by 0 bases, with 5 bases between the two germline ends. The CDR3 coding sequence is TGTGCCAGCAGTTATGCGATGAACACTGAAGCTTTCTTT. This gives the protein CASSYAMNTEAFF.

This chain links TRBV27 with TRBJ2-1; 10 nucleotides match TRBD2. The CDR3 runs to 16 residues. V trimming: 2 bases; J trimming: 4 bases; junction bases outside the gene matches: 5. Germline V CDR1 and CDR2: MNHEY, SMNVEV (reference sequence). The CDR3 DNA reads TGTGCCAGCAGTTTAAGTTCTAGCGGGGGTTACAATGAGCAGTTCTTC. It codes for CASSLSSSGGYNEQFF.